This T cell receptor beta chain was identified during a study of technical replicates of blood from a handful of donors. Some clones are missing from TCRdb's copy, which holds only in-frame ones; the method was immunoSEQ multiplex PCR. The sample consists of some 69,000 clones, over 70% of them appearing once. Germline V gene lookup returns CDR1 SEHNR and CDR2 FQNEAQ (reference sequence). This CDR3 contains 15 residues. J gave up 4 bases and V 0 bases, and 6 bases lay outside the gene matches. On this clone: This sample includes further DNA sequences coding for the same CDR3.

The TCR sequence derives from a human donor in good health. Some clones in this sample may be carry-over from other donors' samples. The sequencing sample was made of PBMCs. The chain carries TRBV7-9 and TRBJ2-7, with TRBD2 identical over 7 bases. For the CDR3, the DNA is TGTGCCAGCAGCTTAGCGGCGGGAGCCGGGTACGAGCAGTACTTC. Encoded protein: CASSLAAGAGYEQYF. Filled out from reference TRBV7-9 and TRBJ2-7, the complete variable domain reads DTGVSQNPRHKITKRGQNVTFRCDPISEHNRLYWYRQTLGQGPEFLTYFQNEAQLEKSRLLSDRFSAERPKGSFSTLEIQRTEQGDSAMYLCASSLAAGAGYEQYFGPGTRLTVT.